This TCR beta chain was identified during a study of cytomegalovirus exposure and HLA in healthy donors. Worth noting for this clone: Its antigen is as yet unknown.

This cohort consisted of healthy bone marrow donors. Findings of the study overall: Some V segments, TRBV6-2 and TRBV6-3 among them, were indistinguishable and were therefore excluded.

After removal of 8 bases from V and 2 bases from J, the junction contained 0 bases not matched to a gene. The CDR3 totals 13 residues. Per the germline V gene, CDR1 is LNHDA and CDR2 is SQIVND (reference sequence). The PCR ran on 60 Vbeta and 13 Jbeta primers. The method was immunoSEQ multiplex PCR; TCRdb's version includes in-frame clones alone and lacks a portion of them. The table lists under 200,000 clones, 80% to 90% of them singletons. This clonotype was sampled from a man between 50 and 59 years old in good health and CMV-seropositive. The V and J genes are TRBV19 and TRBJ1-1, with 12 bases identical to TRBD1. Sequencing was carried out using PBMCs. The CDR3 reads CASGTGGNTEAFF. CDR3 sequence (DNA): TGTGCCAGTGGGACAGGGGGCAACACTGAAGCTTTCTTT. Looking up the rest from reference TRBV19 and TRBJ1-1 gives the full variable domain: DGGITQSPKYLFRKEGQNVTLSCEQNLNHDAMYWYRQDPGQGLRLIYYSQIVNDFQKGDIAEGYSVSREKKESFPLTVTSAQKNPTAFYLCASGTGGNTEAFFGQGTRLTVV.